The clone carrying this TCR beta chain is a singleton in its sample. The antigen remains unidentified. The record originates from a study of T cell responses to AZD1222 COVID-19 vaccine. Study results and limitations: The repertoires were collected only after the peak T cell response.

The assay was immunoSEQ multiplex PCR, and TCRdb's table has in-frame clones only and misses some. The sample holds tens of thousands of clones; over 70% are singletons and the top ten take 11% to 15%. The sample consisted of peripheral blood, taken 28 days after the second AZD1222 dose. The TCR was taken from an adult who received the AZD1222 COVID-19 vaccine.

CDR3 protein: CASSFTSSYEQYF. DNA of the CDR3: TGTGCCAGCAGTTTTACGTCCTCCTACGAGCAGTACTTC. J is TRBJ2-7 and V is TRBV27; D is ambiguous. Trimming pared 3 bases from V and 0 bases from J, leaving 6 bases between. The CDR3 is 13 amino acids. Germline-derived CDR1 and CDR2 are MNHEY and SMNVEV (reference sequence).